Listed here are 29 T cell receptor beta chains from one sample, sequenced in a study of OX40 agonist ivuxolimab in advanced cancers. The data were produced by immunoSEQ multiplex PCR, yet TCRdb's version contains in-frame clones alone and is incomplete. The table records about 150,000 clones, approximately 94% of them present only once. Material: CD4+ or CD8+ T cells sorted from blood, obtained in a trial of the OX40 agonist ivuxolimab. Every receptor here comes from an adult with an advanced solid tumor such as melanoma, head and neck, liver or kidney cancer.

The genes are TRBV5-6 and TRBJ1-6; D gene uncertain. Trimming stripped 0 bases from V and 0 bases from J, with 7 bases between. This CDR3 comprises 16 residues. Germline V gives CDR1 SGHDT, CDR2 YYEEEE. CDR3 sequence (DNA): TGTGCCAGCAGCTTGGTTGGAGACTCCTATAATTCACCCCTCCACTTT. Amino acid sequence: CASSLVGDSYNSPLHF.

The V call is TRBV5-6, the J call TRBJ2-7; weak D call: TRBD2 (6 bases). The CDR3 totals 14 residues. Trimming took 5 bases from V and 0 from J, leaving 12 bases between them. The germline V gene has CDR1 SGHDT and CDR2 YYEEEE. The CDR3 here is CASRRGIGSYEQYF. DNA for the CDR3: TGTGCCAGCAGGCGGGGCATTGGCTCCTACGAGCAGTACTTC.

The chain has TRBV30 and TRBJ1-3; D unclear. From germline, CDR1 is GTSNPN and CDR2 SVGIG (reference sequence). This CDR3 contains 14 residues. V lost 0 bases and J 2 bases, leaving 8 bases between the germline ends. CDR3 residues: CAWSVRPPGNTIYF. The CDR3 coding sequence is TGTGCCTGGAGTGTAAGGCCCCCTGGAAACACCATATATTTT.

The rearrangement links TRBV9 to TRBJ2-1; D uncertain. Germline CDR1 and CDR2: SGDLS and YYNGEE. This CDR3 is built from 15 residues. Trimming cost V 3 bases and J 4 bases, with 14 bases left between them. CDR3 residues: CASSAALPGYNEQFF. The CDR3 region has the DNA TGTGCCAGCAGCGCGGCCCTTCCCGGGTACAATGAGCAGTTCTTC.

CDR3 in amino acids: CASSLRAATRNGYTF. DNA of the CDR3: TGTGCCAGCAGTTTACGCGCCGCCACAAGAAATGGCTACACCTTC. The rearrangement uses TRBV28 and TRBJ1-2, with D unresolved. Trimming cost V 2 bases and J 6 bases, with 16 bases left between them. Germline CDR1 and CDR2: MDHEN and SYDVKM. The CDR3 covers 15 residues.

This clone has just one count. The J gene is TRBJ2-1, the V gene TRBV5-1, with D possibly matching TRBD2 (6 bases). The V gene lost 3 bases and the J gene lost 2 bases, with 21 bases spanning the gap. CDR3 length equals 18 residues. The germline V gene encodes CDR1 SGHRS and CDR2 YFSETQ. CDR3 DNA sequence: TGCGCCAGCAGCTCCGGGACTTCCCTCGGGGCCCCCTACAATGAGCAGTTCTTC. Protein: CASSSGTSLGAPYNEQFF.

The V gene is TRBV5-1, the J gene TRBJ2-5, with a weak D call TRBD1 (5 bases). This CDR3 region has 14 residues. CDR1 is SGHRS, CDR2 YFSETQ, per germline. V shed 0 bases and J shed 5 bases, with 11 bases lying between them. For the CDR3, the DNA is TGCGCCAGCAGCTTGGTCCTAGGGGCGGAGACCCAGTACTTC. Protein product: CASSLVLGAETQYF.

The chain links TRBV10-3 to TRBJ1-1; TRBD1 might be the D (6 bases). Between the trimmed V and J ends, which lost 2 bases and 4 bases, there was a span of 14 bases. This CDR3 has 15 residues. Germline V CDR1 and CDR2: ENHRY, SYGVKD. CDR3 nucleotides: TGTGCCATCAGTGAGCAACAGGGTAGTTTCACTGAAGCTTTCTTT. Residues: CAISEQQGSFTEAFF.

The rearrangement joins TRBV7-2 to TRBJ1-1, with 7 positions matching TRBD1. Germline-derived CDR1 and CDR2 are SGHTA and FQGNSA. With 1 base clipped from V and 6 bases from J, the junction kept 5 bases outside the gene matches. The length of the CDR3 is 14 residues. The CDR3 DNA sequence: TGTGCCAGCAGCTTAGGGCAGGGGGGCCCTGAAGCTTTCTTT. Protein: CASSLGQGGPEAFF.

The rearrangement links TRBV18 to TRBJ2-7; 9 positions agree with TRBD2. V lost 6 bases and J lost 3; bases outside the gene matches: 6. CDR1 is KGHSH, CDR2 LQKENI, per germline. This CDR3 comprises 14 residues. For the CDR3, the DNA is TGTGCCAGCTCCCATAGCGGGAGAGTCTACGAGCAGTACTTC. It codes for CASSHSGRVYEQYF.

The J gene is TRBJ2-2, the V gene TRBV27; 11 positions match TRBD2. The CDR3 length is 18 residues. V lost 0 bases to trimming and J lost 2 bases; unmatched junction nucleotides: 5. Looked up from germline, CDR1 is MNHEY and CDR2 is SMNVEV (reference sequence). Written as DNA, the CDR3 is TGTGCCAGCAGTTTATCGGCCCTAGCGGGAGGCAACACCGGGGAGCTGTTTTTT. Translating gives CASSLSALAGGNTGELFF.

The V and J genes are TRBV27 and TRBJ2-3; 12 bases are shared with TRBD2. The trim removed 8 bases at V and 6 bases at J, leaving 9 bases unmatched. Germline values: CDR1 MNHEY, CDR2 SMNVEV (reference sequence). There are 15 residues in the CDR3. Here the CDR3 reads CASEPLGLAGDTQYF. In DNA, the CDR3 is TGTGCCAGCGAACCATTGGGACTAGCGGGTGATACGCAGTATTTT.

The J gene is TRBJ1-5, the V gene TRBV11-3; TRBD1 matches at 7 bases. The CDR3 loop spans 15 amino acids. V was clipped by 5 bases and J by 0 bases; unmatched bases: 4. Germline CDR1 is SGHNT and CDR2 is YENEEA. The CDR3 loop reads CASSGGQNSNQPQHF. The CDR3 region has the DNA TGTGCCAGCAGCGGGGGACAGAATAGCAATCAGCCCCAGCATTTT. Full variable domain (outside the CDR3, taken from reference TRBV11-3 and TRBJ1-5): EAGVVQSPRYKIIEKKQPVAFWCNPISGHNTLYWYLQNLGQGPELLIRYENEEAVDDSQLPKDRFSAERLKGVDSTLKIQPAELGDSAVYLCASSGGQNSNQPQHFGDGTRLSIL.

The V and J genes are TRBV6-1 and TRBJ1-1; tentative D call: TRBD1 (5 bases). The CDR3 loop spans 13 amino acids. The germline V gene has CDR1 MNHNS and CDR2 SASEGT. With 5 bases removed from V and 4 bases from J, the gap between germline ends came to 11 bases. CDR3 nucleotides: TGTGCCAGCAGTCAAACAGGAGGCACTGAAGCTTTCTTT. It encodes CASSQTGGTEAFF.

The rearrangement joins TRBV6-1 to TRBJ1-1, with TRBD1 matching over 10 bases. From germline, CDR1 is MNHNS and CDR2 SASEGT. This CDR3 region has 16 residues. V shed 0 bases, J shed 0 bases, and the junction held 1 base outside the gene matches. The CDR3 loop reads CASSEATGGLNTEAFF. CDR3 sequence (DNA): TGTGCCAGCAGTGAAGCGACAGGGGGCCTGAACACTGAAGCTTTCTTT.

V usage is TRBV4-3 and J usage is TRBJ2-7, with 8 bases identical to TRBD1. The germline V gene encodes CDR1 LGHNA and CDR2 YSLEER. V lost 1 base to trimming and J lost 5 bases; unmatched junction nucleotides: 4. CDR3 length: 14 amino acids. This CDR3 reads CASSQGQGRNEQYF. The CDR3 nucleotides are TGCGCCAGCAGCCAAGGACAGGGGAGGAACGAGCAGTACTTC.

As for this clone: In the same sample, other DNA sequences code for this CDR3. The chain combines TRBV7-2 with TRBJ2-2; 7 bases match TRBD2. V lost 5 bases to trimming and J lost 4 bases; unmatched junction nucleotides: 10. The V gene's germline CDR1 is SGHTA and CDR2 FQGNSA. This CDR3 spans 16 amino acids. The CDR3 protein is CASSPPGLTTTGELFF. The CDR3 DNA is TGTGCCAGCAGCCCCCCGGGACTAACCACCACCGGGGAGCTGTTTTTT.

The chain links TRBV11-2 to TRBJ2-4, with D possibly TRBD1 on 5 matching bases. The CDR3 totals 13 residues. V lost 5 bases and J lost 13, with 18 bases in between. The germline V gene has CDR1 SGHAT and CDR2 FQNNGV. The CDR3 DNA reads TGTGCCAGCAGCCCCTCTTTGGGGCACAGACAGTACTTC. The encoded protein is CASSPSLGHRQYF.

The V gene is TRBV9, the J gene TRBJ2-5; 8 bases agree with TRBD2. With 4 bases clipped from V and 4 bases from J, the junction kept 9 bases outside the gene matches. Per germline, CDR1 SGDLS and CDR2 YYNGEE. CDR3 length equals 15 residues. CDR3 nucleotide sequence: TGTGCCAGCAGCCCGACCCCGGGAGGGAGAGAGACCCAGTACTTC. Residues: CASSPTPGGRETQYF.

The CDR3 nucleotides are TGCAGCGTTGAAGTTGCGGGGGGGCCAGATACGCAGTATTTT. It encodes CSVEVAGGPDTQYF. The chain recombines TRBV29-1 with TRBJ2-3; 9 positions match TRBD2. The CDR3 is 14 residues long. CDR1 SQVTM and CDR2 ANQGSEA come from the germline V gene. The V segment lost 1 base and the J segment 4 bases; nucleotides outside the gene matches: 3.

This clone has only one observation. The chain links TRBV27 to TRBJ2-7, with 11 bases aligning to TRBD1. Germline CDR1 and CDR2: MNHEY and SMNVEV (reference sequence). Trimming at V came to 5 bases and at J to 3 bases, leaving 12 bases not matched to a gene. The CDR3 loop spans 17 amino acids. The DNA of the CDR3 is TGTGCCAGCAGTCAGCGAACCGGGACAGGGGGGCACTACGAGCAGTACTTC. Its translation is CASSQRTGTGGHYEQYF.

The rearrangement uses TRBV5-1 and TRBJ2-7; D is unresolved. V lost 4 bases, J lost 0 bases, and 17 bases lay in between. Per germline, CDR1 SGHRS and CDR2 YFSETQ. CDR3 length: 16 residues. The CDR3 sequence is CASSPLSRVTSYEQYF. CDR3 coding DNA: TGCGCCAGCAGCCCCTTATCCCGGGTTACCTCCTACGAGCAGTACTTC.

This clone is a singleton in its sample. V gene TRBV7-8 combines with J gene TRBJ2-7, with D maybe TRBD2 (6 bases). Germline V CDR1 and CDR2: SGHVS, FQNEAQ. With 4 bases removed from V and 5 bases from J, the gap between germline ends came to 9 bases. This CDR3 contains 12 residues. CDR3 nucleotides: TGTGCCAGCAGCTCCCGGAGGGACGAGCAGTACTTC. Translated, it gives CASSSRRDEQYF.

The rearrangement joins TRBV27 to TRBJ2-5, with D uncertain. V was clipped by 7 bases and J by 3 bases, with 18 bases between them. The length of the CDR3 is 15 residues. CDR1 MNHEY and CDR2 SMNVEV come from the germline V gene (reference sequence). CDR3 coding DNA: TGTGCCAGCACCCCGGCGGTGGACCGAAAAGAGACCCAGTACTTC. Translating it yields CASTPAVDRKETQYF.

The chain is built from TRBV11-1 and TRBJ1-2, with D perhaps TRBD1 (6 bases). This CDR3 contains 15 residues. Germline V gene lookup returns CDR1 SGHAT and CDR2 FQDESV (reference sequence). V was trimmed by 1 base and J by 3 bases, leaving 12 bases between them. The CDR3 loop reads CASSLVGATDYGYTF. CDR3 bases: TGTGCCAGCAGCTTAGTGGGGGCGACAGACTATGGCTACACCTTC. Based on the CDR3 plus reference TRBV11-1 and TRBJ1-2, the full variable domain is EAEVAQSPRYKITEKSQAVAFWCDPISGHATLYWYRQILGQGPELLVQFQDESVVDDSQLPKDRFSAERLKGVDSTLKIQPAELGDSAMYLCASSLVGATDYGYTFGSGTRLTVV.

This chain links TRBV7-2 with TRBJ1-2; 9 bases are a match to TRBD1. V was pared by 5 bases and J by 4 bases, with 17 bases of the junction left unmatched. The CDR3 length is 18 residues. Germline loops: CDR1 SGHTA, CDR2 FQGNSA. The CDR3 coding sequence is TGTGCCAGCAGCGCCGTAGGGACAGGGCGTTTCCTCGGCTATGGCTACACCTTC. This gives the protein CASSAVGTGRFLGYGYTF.

CDR3 sequence reads: CASSLWDRGTTLTNYGYTF. For the CDR3, the DNA is TGTGCCAGCAGTTTATGGGACAGGGGGACGACACTTACTAACTATGGCTACACCTTC. The rearrangement uses TRBV28 and TRBJ1-2; 10 nucleotides match TRBD1. The CDR3 length is 19 residues. V shed 0 bases and J 0 bases; nucleotides not matched to a gene: 10. From germline, CDR1 is MDHEN and CDR2 SYDVKM.

The V call is TRBV9, the J call TRBJ1-3; weak D call: TRBD1 (5 bases). Germline V gene sequence: CDR1 SGDLS, CDR2 YYNGEE. V was shortened by 2 bases and J by 0 bases, with 9 bases between the two germline ends. There are 15 residues in the CDR3. CDR3 amino acids: CASSVGRFSGNTIYF. The CDR3 bases are TGTGCCAGCAGCGTGGGACGGTTCTCTGGAAACACCATATATTTT.

The chain has TRBV9 and TRBJ1-1; a weak D match, TRBD1 (5 bases). This CDR3 is built from 15 residues. Germline loops: CDR1 SGDLS, CDR2 YYNGEE. V lost 4 bases to trimming and J lost 6 bases, with 19 bases between them. The CDR3 DNA follows: TGTGCCAGCAGCACAACAGGTGAGGTGTCGGCTGAAGCTTTCTTT. Amino acids: CASSTTGEVSAEAFF.